The 10 T cell receptor beta chains below come from one sample, sequenced in a study of shared clonotypes between healthy human individuals. Produced via immunoSEQ multiplex PCR; TCRdb's table is partial and in-frame only. The sample shows more than 900,000 clones, approximately 80% of them seen only once. Specimen: memory CD4+ T cells from PBMCs. The subset: CD45RA-negative fraction. The receptors originated from a man between 18 and 29 years old in good health. Some clones in this sample may be carry-over from other donors' samples.

The chain joins TRBV7-3 to TRBJ2-1; 8 nucleotides line up with TRBD2. Losses at the gene ends were 4 bases for V and 2 bases for J; bases not matched to a gene: 7. CDR1 and CDR2 from the germline V gene are SGHTA and FQGTGA. The CDR3 is 16 amino acids. The DNA of the CDR3 is TGTGCCAGCAGCTCCACGCGCGGGAGGCCCTACAATGAGCAGTTCTTC. Protein sequence: CASSSTRGRPYNEQFF.

V usage is TRBV29-1 and J usage is TRBJ2-3, with TRBD1 as a possible D gene (6 bases). Germline V CDR1 and CDR2: SQVTM, ANQGSEA. The CDR3 is 14 amino acids. V gave up 7 bases and J gave up 0 bases, with 14 bases separating them. CDR3 residues: CSARGRTSTDTQYF. As DNA, the CDR3 is TGCAGCGCCAGGGGCCGAACTAGCACAGATACGCAGTATTTT.

This clone turned up a few times. The chain carries TRBV15 and TRBJ2-1; TRBD2 aligns across 7 bases. The germline V gene encodes CDR1 LNHNV and CDR2 YYDKDF (reference sequence). The junction had 2 bases not matched to a gene; V was cut back by 1 base and J by 5 bases. This CDR3 region has 14 residues. This CDR3 reads CATSRGLADNEQFF. In nucleotides, the CDR3 is TGTGCCACCAGCAGAGGGCTAGCGGACAATGAGCAGTTCTTC.

This rearrangement joins TRBV30 to TRBJ1-2; D gene unclear. The CDR3 is 13 amino acids. Germline V lookup: CDR1 GTSNPN, CDR2 SVGIG (reference sequence). Trimming removed 3 bases at V and 3 bases at J, with 11 bases between. The CDR3 sequence: CAWRIWGDYGYTF. The CDR3 DNA reads TGTGCCTGGAGGATATGGGGAGACTATGGCTACACCTTC. Complete variable domain (other parts from reference TRBV30 and TRBJ1-2): SQTIHQWPATLVQPVGSPLSLECTVEGTSNPNLYWYRQAAGRGLQLLFYSVGIGQISSEVPQNLSASRPQDRQFILSSKKLLLSDSGFYLCAWRIWGDYGYTFGSGTRLTVV.

Regarding this clone: The sample contains more than one DNA sequence encoding this CDR3. The chain recombines TRBV14 with TRBJ1-2; D gene ambiguous. There are 13 residues in the CDR3. Trimming removed 0 bases at V and 5 bases at J, with 7 bases between. Germline V CDR1 and CDR2: SGHDN, FVKESK. The CDR3 region has the DNA TGTGCCAGCAGCCAAGAGGAAGGTTATGGCTACACCTTC. Translation: CASSQEEGYGYTF.

This clone was recorded only once. V is TRBV5-1 and J is TRBJ2-7, with 9 bases lining up with TRBD2. This CDR3 has 14 residues. From germline, CDR1 is SGHRS and CDR2 YFSETQ. V lost 4 bases and J lost 7; bases outside the gene matches: 9. For the CDR3, the DNA is TGCGCCAGCAGCCCCTTTGCGGGAGGGGGGGAGCAGTACTTC. Its translation is CASSPFAGGGEQYF.

J is TRBJ2-5 and V is TRBV2; D gene uncertain. This CDR3 has 13 amino acids. Germline V gives CDR1 SNHLY, CDR2 FYNNEI. V lost 5 bases to trimming and J lost 5 bases, with 12 bases between them. Written as DNA, the CDR3 is TGTGCCAGCAGTAGTGGGATTGTGGAGACCCAGTACTTC. Translated, it gives CASSSGIVETQYF.

About this clone itself: Different DNA sequences within this sample yield the same CDR3. The chain uses TRBV6-1 and TRBJ2-7; the match to TRBD2 covers 9 bases. The CDR3 has 14 amino acids. J lost 3 bases, V lost 3 bases, and 3 bases had no gene match. CDR1 MNHNS and CDR2 SASEGT come from the germline V gene. CDR3 DNA sequence: TGTGCCAGCAGTGAGTTAGCGGGGGACTACGAGCAGTACTTC. Its protein is CASSELAGDYEQYF.

The V and J genes are TRBV21-1 and TRBJ2-3; the D call in the table, TRBD2, was not verified against the DNA. TRBV21-1 is a listed pseudogene. CDR3 length: 15 amino acids. CDR3 sequence: CASRVVEESTDTQYF. CDR3 nucleotides: TGTGCCAGCAGAGTCGTAGAGGAAAGCACAGATACGCAGTATTTT.

The gene calls are TRBV6-6 and TRBJ1-1; perhaps TRBD1 as D (5 bases). The CDR3 is 14 amino acids. Germline loops: CDR1 MNHNY, CDR2 SVGAGI (reference sequence). Trimming cost V 6 bases and J 1 base, with 12 bases left between them. The CDR3: CASRWWGENTEAFF. CDR3 DNA sequence: TGTGCCAGCAGATGGTGGGGGGAGAACACTGAAGCTTTCTTT.